There are many counts of the clone carrying this TCR beta chain. V was clipped by 0 bases and J by 0 bases, with 4 bases between them. Germline CDR1 SGDLS, CDR2 YYNGEE. The CDR3 covers 14 residues. Unique molecular identifiers were built into the TCRbeta library. TCRdb recomputed calls from the PCR reads with MiXCR, one row per CDR3 protein. Of more than 150,000 distinct CDR3 sequences in the sample, around 6.8% were seen once. The sample originates from a study of T-cell reconstitution after alpha-beta-depleted transplantation in children. The clonotype was recovered from a human donor who donated a stem cell graft to a child with Wiskott-Aldrich syndrome. The chain has TRBV9 and TRBJ1-3; no reliable D call. Here the sequenced sample was PBMCs from the stem cell graft donor, taken from the stem cell graft. The CDR3 is CASSVGTSGNTIYF. CDR3 bases: TGTGCCAGCAGCGTAGGAACCTCTGGAAACACCATATATTTT.